This T cell receptor (beta chain) was captured in a study of T cell responses to AZD1222 COVID-19 vaccine. Sequencing used immunoSEQ multiplex PCR; TCRdb keeps in-frame clones, though not all of them. This sample has roughly 180,000 clones, with 94% found just once. The CDR3 sequence is 15 residues long. V dropped 9 bases and J dropped 0; count of bases not matched to a gene: 6. Germline lookup yields CDR1 LNHDA and CDR2 SQIVND (reference sequence). This clonotype was sampled from an adult who received the AZD1222 COVID-19 vaccine. This chain connects TRBV19 to TRBJ2-3, with 10 bases identical to TRBD1. The source was peripheral blood, collected 28 days after the second AZD1222 dose. The CDR3 coding sequence is TGTGCCAGCGGGACAGGGGAACATAGCACAGATACGCAGTATTTT. It codes for CASGTGEHSTDTQYF.